This T cell receptor beta chain was identified in a study of response to subunit inactivated influenza vaccine. Study-wide results and caveats: That few new T cells are recruited by each seasonal influenza vaccination was the authors' suggestion.

TCRdb independently ran MiXCR on the RT-PCR reads; one entry per CDR3 protein. The data show 800,000 or so distinct CDR3 sequences, 21% seen once. Turning to this clonotype: Its antigen is undetermined.

The TCR comes from a man in his forties or fifties who received an inactivated influenza vaccine. The sequences come from PBMCs from blood, collected 5 to 6 days after vaccination.

The CDR3 DNA follows: TGTGCCAGCAGCCCAACAACTAGCGGGAGGGCCCGTGAGCAGTTCTTC. This gives the protein CASSPTTSGRAREQFF. The rearrangement uses TRBV7-2 and TRBJ2-1; TRBD2 matches at 13 bases. Germline values: CDR1 SGHTA, CDR2 FQGNSA. The CDR3 has 16 amino acids. The J segment lost 9 bases and the V segment lost 5 bases, leaving 10 bases of the junction unmatched.